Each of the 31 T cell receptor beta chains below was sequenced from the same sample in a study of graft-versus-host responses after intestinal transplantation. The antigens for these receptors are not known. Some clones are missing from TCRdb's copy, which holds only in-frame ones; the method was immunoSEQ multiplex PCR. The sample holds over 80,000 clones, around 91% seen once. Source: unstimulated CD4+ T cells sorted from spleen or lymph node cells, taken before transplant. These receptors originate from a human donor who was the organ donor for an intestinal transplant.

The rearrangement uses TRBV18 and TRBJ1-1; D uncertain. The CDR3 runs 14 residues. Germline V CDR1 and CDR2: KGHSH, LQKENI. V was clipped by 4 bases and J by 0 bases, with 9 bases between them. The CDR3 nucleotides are TGTGCCAGCTCACATGGGCGTCTGAACACTGAAGCTTTCTTT. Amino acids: CASSHGRLNTEAFF.

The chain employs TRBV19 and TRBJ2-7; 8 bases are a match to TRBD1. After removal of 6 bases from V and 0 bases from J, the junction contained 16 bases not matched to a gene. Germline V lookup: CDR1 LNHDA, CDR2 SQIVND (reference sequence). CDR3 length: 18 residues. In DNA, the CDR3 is TGTGCCAGTAGCCCTGACAGGGGACGCGGCCTAATCTCCTACGAGCAGTACTTC. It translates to CASSPDRGRGLISYEQYF.

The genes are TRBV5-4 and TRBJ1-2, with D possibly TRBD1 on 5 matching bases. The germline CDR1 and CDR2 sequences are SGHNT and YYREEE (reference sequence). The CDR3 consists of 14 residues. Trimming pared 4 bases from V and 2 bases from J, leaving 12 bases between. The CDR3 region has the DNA TGTGCCAGCAGCCCTAAGGAGGGGAACTATGGCTACACCTTC. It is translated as CASSPKEGNYGYTF.

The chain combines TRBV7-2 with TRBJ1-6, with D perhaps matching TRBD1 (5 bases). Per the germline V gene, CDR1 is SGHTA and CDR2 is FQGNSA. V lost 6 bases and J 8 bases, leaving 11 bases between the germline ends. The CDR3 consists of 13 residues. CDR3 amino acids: CASRPSGYSPLHF. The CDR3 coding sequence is TGTGCCAGCAGACCATCAGGGTATTCACCCCTCCACTTT.

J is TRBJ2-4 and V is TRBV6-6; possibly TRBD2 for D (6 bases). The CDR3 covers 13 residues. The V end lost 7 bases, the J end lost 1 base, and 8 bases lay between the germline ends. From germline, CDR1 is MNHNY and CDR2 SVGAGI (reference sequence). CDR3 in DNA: TGTGCCAGCAACGGAGGGGCCAAAAACATTCAGTACTTC. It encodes CASNGGAKNIQYF.

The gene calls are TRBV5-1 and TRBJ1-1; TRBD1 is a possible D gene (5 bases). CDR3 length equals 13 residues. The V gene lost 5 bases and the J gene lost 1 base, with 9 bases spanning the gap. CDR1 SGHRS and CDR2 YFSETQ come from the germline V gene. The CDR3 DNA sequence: TGCGCCAGCAGTTGGGGGGGGAACACTGAAGCTTTCTTT. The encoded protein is CASSWGGNTEAFF.

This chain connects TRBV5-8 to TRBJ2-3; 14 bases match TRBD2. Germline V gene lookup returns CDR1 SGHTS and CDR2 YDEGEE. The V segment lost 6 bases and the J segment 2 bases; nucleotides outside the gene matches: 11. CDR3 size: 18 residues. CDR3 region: CASTKKTGLAGATDTQYF. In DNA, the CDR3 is TGTGCCAGCACCAAAAAAACGGGACTAGCGGGGGCCACAGATACGCAGTATTTT. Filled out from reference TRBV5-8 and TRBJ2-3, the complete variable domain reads EAGVTQSPTHLIKTRGQQATLRCSPISGHTSVYWYQQALGLGLQFLLWYDEGEERNRGNFPPRFSGRQFPNYSSELNVNALELEDSALYLCASTKKTGLAGATDTQYFGPGTRLTVL.

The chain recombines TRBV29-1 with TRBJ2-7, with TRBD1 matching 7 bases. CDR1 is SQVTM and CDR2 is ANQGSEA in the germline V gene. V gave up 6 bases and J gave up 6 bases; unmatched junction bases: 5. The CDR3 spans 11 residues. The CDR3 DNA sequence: TGCAGCGTGGTCGACAGGGTCGAGCAGTACTTC. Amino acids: CSVVDRVEQYF.

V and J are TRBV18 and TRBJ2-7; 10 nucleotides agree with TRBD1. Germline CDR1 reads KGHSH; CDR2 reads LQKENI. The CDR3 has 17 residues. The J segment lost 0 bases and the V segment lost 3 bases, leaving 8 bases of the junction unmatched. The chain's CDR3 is CASSPLGGTGASYEQYF. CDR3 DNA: TGTGCCAGCTCACCCCTAGGGGGGACAGGGGCCTCCTACGAGCAGTACTTC.

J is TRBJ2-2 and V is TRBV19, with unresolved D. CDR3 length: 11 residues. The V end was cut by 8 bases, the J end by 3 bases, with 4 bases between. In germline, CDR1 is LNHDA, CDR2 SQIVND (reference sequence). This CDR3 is CASRYTGELFF. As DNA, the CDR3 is TGTGCCAGTCGTTACACCGGGGAGCTGTTTTTT.

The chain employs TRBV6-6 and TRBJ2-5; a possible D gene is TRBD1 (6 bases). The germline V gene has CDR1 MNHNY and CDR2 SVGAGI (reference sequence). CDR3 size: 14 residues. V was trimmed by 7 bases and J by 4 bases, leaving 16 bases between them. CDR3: CASTIQGLAETQYF. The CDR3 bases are TGTGCCAGCACCATACAGGGTCTTGCAGAGACCCAGTACTTC.

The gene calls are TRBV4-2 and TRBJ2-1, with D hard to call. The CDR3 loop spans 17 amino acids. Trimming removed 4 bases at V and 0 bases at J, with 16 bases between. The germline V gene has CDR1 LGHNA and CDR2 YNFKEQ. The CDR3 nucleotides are TGTGCCAGCAGCCTCCACCCCCTCTTTAGCTCCTACAATGAGCAGTTCTTC. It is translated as CASSLHPLFSSYNEQFF.

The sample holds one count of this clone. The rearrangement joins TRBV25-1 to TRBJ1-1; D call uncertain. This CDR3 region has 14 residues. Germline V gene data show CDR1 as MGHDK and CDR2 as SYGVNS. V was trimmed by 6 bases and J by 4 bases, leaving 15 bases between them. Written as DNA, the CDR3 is TGTGCCAGCAGCGAGGAGCCCGTGGGCACTGAAGCTTTCTTT. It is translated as CASSEEPVGTEAFF.

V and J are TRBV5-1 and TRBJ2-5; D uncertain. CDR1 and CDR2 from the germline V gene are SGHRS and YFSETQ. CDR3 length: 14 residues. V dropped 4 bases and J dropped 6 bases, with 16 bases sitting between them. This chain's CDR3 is CASSAGSNPQTQYF. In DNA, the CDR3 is TGCGCCAGCAGCGCCGGGTCGAATCCCCAGACCCAGTACTTC.

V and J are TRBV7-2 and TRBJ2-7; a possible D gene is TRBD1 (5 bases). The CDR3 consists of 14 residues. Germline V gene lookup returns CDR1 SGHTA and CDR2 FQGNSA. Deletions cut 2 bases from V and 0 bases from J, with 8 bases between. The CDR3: CASSLQGFSYEQYF. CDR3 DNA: TGTGCCAGCAGCTTACAGGGTTTCTCCTACGAGCAGTACTTC.

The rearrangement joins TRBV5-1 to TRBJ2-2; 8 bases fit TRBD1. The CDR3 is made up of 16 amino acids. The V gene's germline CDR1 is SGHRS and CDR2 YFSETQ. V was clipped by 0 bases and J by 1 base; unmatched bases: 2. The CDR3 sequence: CASSLAGGKNTGELFF. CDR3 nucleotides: TGCGCCAGCAGCTTGGCAGGGGGCAAGAACACCGGGGAGCTGTTTTTT.

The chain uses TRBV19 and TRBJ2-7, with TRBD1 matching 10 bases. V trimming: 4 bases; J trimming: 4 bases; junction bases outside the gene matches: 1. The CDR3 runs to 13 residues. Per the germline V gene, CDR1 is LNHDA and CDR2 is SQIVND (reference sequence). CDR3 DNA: TGTGCCAGTAGTAAGGGACAGGGGTACGAGCAGTACTTC. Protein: CASSKGQGYEQYF.

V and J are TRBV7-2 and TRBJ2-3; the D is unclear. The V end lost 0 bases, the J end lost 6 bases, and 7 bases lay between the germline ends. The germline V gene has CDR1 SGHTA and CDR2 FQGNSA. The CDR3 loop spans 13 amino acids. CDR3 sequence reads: CASSLAPPDTQYF. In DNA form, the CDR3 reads TGTGCCAGCAGCTTAGCCCCCCCTGATACGCAGTATTTT.

The DNA for the CDR3 is TGCGCCAGCAGCCAAGATCAAAAGGACAGGGATGAGCAGTTCTTC. It translates to CASSQDQKDRDEQFF. This sequence joins TRBV4-1 and TRBJ2-1; 8 bases map to TRBD1. Germline lookup yields CDR1 MGHRA and CDR2 YSYEKL. CDR3 size: 15 residues. Trimming removed 0 bases from V and 8 bases from J; junction bases left unmatched: 6.

DNA for the CDR3: TGTGCCAGTAGTATACTAGCCGGGGAGCTGTTTTTT. This gives the protein CASSILAGELFF. The chain is built from TRBV19 and TRBJ2-2; D unresolved. This CDR3 contains 12 residues. V lost 2 bases to trimming and J lost 6 bases, with 4 bases between them. Germline CDR1 LNHDA, CDR2 SQIVND (reference sequence).

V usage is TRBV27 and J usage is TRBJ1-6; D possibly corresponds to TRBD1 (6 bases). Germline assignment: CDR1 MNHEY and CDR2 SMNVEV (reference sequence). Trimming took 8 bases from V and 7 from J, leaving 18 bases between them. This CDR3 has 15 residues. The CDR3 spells CASPRDTRWNSPLHF. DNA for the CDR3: TGTGCCAGCCCTAGGGACACCCGGTGGAATTCACCCCTCCACTTT.

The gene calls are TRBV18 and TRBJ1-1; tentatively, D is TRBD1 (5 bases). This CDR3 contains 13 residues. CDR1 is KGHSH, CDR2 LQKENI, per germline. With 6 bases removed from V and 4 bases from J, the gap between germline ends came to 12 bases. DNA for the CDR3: TGTGCCAGCTCGTCCCTGGGGGGCACTGAAGCTTTCTTT. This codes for CASSSLGGTEAFF.

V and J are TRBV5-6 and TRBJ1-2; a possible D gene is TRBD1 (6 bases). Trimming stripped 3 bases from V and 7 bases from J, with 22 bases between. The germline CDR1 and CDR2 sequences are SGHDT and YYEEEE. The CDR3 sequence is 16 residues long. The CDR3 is CASSYNDEGVGRGYTF. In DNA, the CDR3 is TGTGCCAGCAGCTACAACGATGAGGGGGTCGGTCGTGGCTACACCTTC.

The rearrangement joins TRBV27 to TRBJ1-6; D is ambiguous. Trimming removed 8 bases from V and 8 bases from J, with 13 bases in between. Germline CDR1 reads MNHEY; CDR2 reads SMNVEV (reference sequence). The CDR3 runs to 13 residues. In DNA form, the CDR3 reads TGTGCCAGCGGCCAGGTTACCTATTCACCCCTCCACTTT. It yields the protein CASGQVTYSPLHF.

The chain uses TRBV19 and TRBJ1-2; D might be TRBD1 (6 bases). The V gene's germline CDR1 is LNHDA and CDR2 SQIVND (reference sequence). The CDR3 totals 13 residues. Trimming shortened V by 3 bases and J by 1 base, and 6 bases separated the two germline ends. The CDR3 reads CASSMGHNYGYTF. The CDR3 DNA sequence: TGTGCCAGTAGTATGGGACATAACTATGGCTACACCTTC.

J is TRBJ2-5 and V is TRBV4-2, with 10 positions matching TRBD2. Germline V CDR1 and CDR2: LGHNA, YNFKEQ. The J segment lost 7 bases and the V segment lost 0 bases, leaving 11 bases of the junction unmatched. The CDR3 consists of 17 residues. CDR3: CASSQEPKRGGRPTQYF. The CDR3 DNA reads TGTGCCAGCAGCCAAGAACCCAAGCGGGGGGGTCGTCCGACCCAGTACTTC.

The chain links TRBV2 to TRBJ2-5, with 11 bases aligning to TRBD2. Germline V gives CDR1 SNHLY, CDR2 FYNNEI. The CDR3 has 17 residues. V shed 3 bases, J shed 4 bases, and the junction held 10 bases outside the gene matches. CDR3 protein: CASSDGGLAGRTETQYF. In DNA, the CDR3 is TGTGCCAGCAGTGACGGAGGACTAGCGGGTCGTACAGAGACCCAGTACTTC.

This CDR3 reads CVRSSVPGQGVCDYGYTF. The CDR3 nucleotides are TGTGTCAGAAGCTCAGTCCCGGGACAGGGGGTGTGCGACTATGGCTACACCTTC. The chain joins TRBV7-5 to TRBJ1-2; TRBD1, the table's D call, lacks a check against the DNA. TRBV7-5 is marked as a pseudogene. The CDR3 loop spans 18 amino acids.

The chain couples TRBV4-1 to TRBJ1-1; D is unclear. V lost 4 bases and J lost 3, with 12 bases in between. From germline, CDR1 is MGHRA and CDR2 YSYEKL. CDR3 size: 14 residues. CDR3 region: CASSPQDWDTEAFF. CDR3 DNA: TGCGCCAGCAGCCCCCAGGACTGGGACACTGAAGCTTTCTTT.

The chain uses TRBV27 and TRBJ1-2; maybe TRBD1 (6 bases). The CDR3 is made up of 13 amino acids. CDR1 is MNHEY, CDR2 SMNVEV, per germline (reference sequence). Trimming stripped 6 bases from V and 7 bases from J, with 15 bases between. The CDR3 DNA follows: TGTGCCAGCAGCCTCAGGGGTACTGGTGGCTACACCTTC. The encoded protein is CASSLRGTGGYTF.

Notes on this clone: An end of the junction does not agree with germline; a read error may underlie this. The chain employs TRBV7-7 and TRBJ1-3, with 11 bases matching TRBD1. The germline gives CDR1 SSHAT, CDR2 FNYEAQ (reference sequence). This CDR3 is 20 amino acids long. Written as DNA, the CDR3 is TGTGCTAGCAGCTTAGCGCAGGGGAGGACAGGGGGCCACACTAGAAACACCATATATTTT. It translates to CASSLAQGRTGGHTRNTIYF.